The 9 T cell receptor beta chains in this list originate from one sample, sequenced in a study of T cell clones after liver transplantation (dated by TCRdb to between 2019 and 2020). The library was made by the immunoSEQ multiplex PCR assay. In its TCRdb copy, this immuneACCESS table keeps in-frame sequences only and misses some clones. Where compared with another copy, unresolved V genes explain less than half of these, and the others have no known cause. The sample data list 95,000 to 110,000 clones, and roughly four fifths of these were observed just once. About 3% of the sample rests with the top ten. Sequencing used CD4+ T cells from blood, obtained approximately 45 months after liver transplant. The source is a human patient who received a liver transplant. Some T cells may derive from the graft donor when a transplant has been performed.

This chain links TRBV4-3 with TRBJ1-2; D call uncertain. Deletions cut 0 bases from V and 2 bases from J, with 10 bases between. The length of the CDR3 is 15 residues. CDR1 and CDR2 (germline): LGHNA, YSLEER. CDR3 in DNA: TGCGCCAGCAGCCAAGATCTACAGCCAAACTATGGCTACACCTTC. Translated: CASSQDLQPNYGYTF.

The V call is TRBV15, the J call TRBJ1-2; no firm D call. CDR1 and CDR2 from the germline V gene are LNHNV and YYDKDF (reference sequence). This CDR3 has 12 amino acids. Trimming left V 7 bases short and J 12 bases short, with 18 bases between. The CDR3 sequence: CATNTGSGWHTF. The DNA of the CDR3 is TGTGCCACCAATACCGGCAGTGGGTGGCACACCTTC.

The chain has TRBV7-8 and TRBJ1-5; possible D gene TRBD1, 6 bases. Between the trimmed V and J ends, which lost 4 bases and 5 bases, there was a span of 12 bases. The CDR3 has 14 amino acids. Germline V gene lookup returns CDR1 SGHVS and CDR2 FQNEAQ. CDR3 coding DNA: TGTGCCAGCAGCTCCCCAGGGGATGATCAGCCCCAGCATTTT. Amino acid sequence: CASSSPGDDQPQHF.

This sequence joins TRBV7-9 and TRBJ1-4; no clear D gene. Trimming cost V 1 base and J 1 base, with 4 bases left between them. The CDR3 runs 14 residues. Germline-derived CDR1 and CDR2 are SEHNR and FQNEAQ (reference sequence). In nucleotides, the CDR3 is TGTGCCAGCAGCTTAGGGGTAACTAATGAAAAACTGTTTTTT. It encodes CASSLGVTNEKLFF. The variable domain in full, completed from reference TRBV7-9 and TRBJ1-4, reads DTGVSQNPRHKITKRGQNVTFRCDPISEHNRLYWYRQTLGQGPEFLTYFQNEAQLEKSRLLSDRFSAERPKGSFSTLEIQRTEQGDSAMYLCASSLGVTNEKLFFGSGTQLSVL.

The rearrangement joins TRBV5-1 to TRBJ2-7, with D possibly TRBD2 on 7 matching bases. The germline V gene encodes CDR1 SGHRS and CDR2 YFSETQ. The CDR3 covers 13 residues. V gave up 4 bases and J gave up 7 bases, with 15 bases separating them. In DNA form, the CDR3 reads TGCGCCAGCAGCCAAACGGGGGGCCGGGAGCAGTACTTC. Protein product: CASSQTGGREQYF.

The chain combines TRBV27 with TRBJ2-7, with 9 nucleotides matching TRBD1. V was clipped by 4 bases and J by 1 base; unmatched bases: 14. Germline V gene data show CDR1 as MNHEY and CDR2 as SMNVEV (reference sequence). CDR3 length equals 18 residues. CDR3: CASSYLKTPGQGSYEQYF. CDR3 in DNA: TGTGCCAGCAGTTACCTCAAAACTCCGGGACAGGGTTCCTACGAGCAGTACTTC.

The chain combines TRBV5-1 with TRBJ2-1, with D unclear. V lost 2 bases to trimming and J lost 8 bases, with 17 bases between them. Germline CDR1 reads SGHRS; CDR2 reads YFSETQ. CDR3 length equals 15 residues. CDR3 residues: CASSLSLGPTDEQFF. The CDR3 DNA reads TGCGCCAGCAGCTTAAGTTTGGGCCCTACCGATGAGCAGTTCTTC.

J is TRBJ2-3 and V is TRBV7-2, with D unclear. Between the trimmed V and J ends, which lost 2 bases and 2 bases, there was a span of 11 bases. Germline V lookup: CDR1 SGHTA, CDR2 FQGNSA. The CDR3 covers 15 residues. For the CDR3, the DNA is TGTGCCAGCAGCTTACTGTCGTACGCCACAGATACGCAGTATTTT. Translation: CASSLLSYATDTQYF.

The chain employs TRBV7-7 and TRBJ2-7; D tentatively reads TRBD1 or TRBD2 (5 bases each). V was clipped by 5 bases and J by 2 bases, with 13 bases between them. This CDR3 comprises 14 residues. The germline V gene encodes CDR1 SSHAT and CDR2 FNYEAQ (reference sequence). CDR3 nucleotide sequence: TGTGCCAGCAGCCCGACGATGGGGGCCTACGAGCAGTACTTC. Translation gives CASSPTMGAYEQYF. The full variable domain, rest sourced from reference TRBV7-7 and TRBJ2-7, is GAGVSQSPRYKVTKRGQDVTLRCDPISSHATLYWYQQALGQGPEFLTYFNYEAQPDKSGLPSDRFSAERPEGSISTLTIQRTEQRDSAMYRCASSPTMGAYEQYFGPGTRLTVT.